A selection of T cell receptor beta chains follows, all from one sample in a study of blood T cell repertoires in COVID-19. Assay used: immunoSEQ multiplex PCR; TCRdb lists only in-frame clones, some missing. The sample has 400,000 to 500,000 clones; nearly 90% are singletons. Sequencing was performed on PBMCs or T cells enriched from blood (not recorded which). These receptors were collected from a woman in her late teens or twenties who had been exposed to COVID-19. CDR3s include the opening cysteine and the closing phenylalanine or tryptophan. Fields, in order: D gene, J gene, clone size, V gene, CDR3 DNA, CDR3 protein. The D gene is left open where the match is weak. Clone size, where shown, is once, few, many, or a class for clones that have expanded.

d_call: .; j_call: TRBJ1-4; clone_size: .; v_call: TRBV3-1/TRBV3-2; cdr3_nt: TGTGCCAGCGGGCCCCGACCGGGACACCTAGGTGAAAAACTGTTTTTT; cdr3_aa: CASGPRPGHLGEKLFF
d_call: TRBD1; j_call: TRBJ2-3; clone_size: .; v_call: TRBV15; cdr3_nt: TGTGCCACCAGCACCTCCGGACAGGGAACAGATACGCAGTATTTT; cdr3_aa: CATSTSGQGTDTQYF
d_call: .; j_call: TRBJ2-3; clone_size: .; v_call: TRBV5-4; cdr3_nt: TGTGCCAGCAGCTTGGCCCGGGGGACCACAGATACGCAGTATTTT; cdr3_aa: CASSLARGTTDTQYF
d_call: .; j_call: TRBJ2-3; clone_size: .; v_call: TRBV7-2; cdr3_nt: TGTGCCAGCAGCCGGCAGGTCGCAGATACGCAGTATTTT; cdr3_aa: CASSRQVADTQYF
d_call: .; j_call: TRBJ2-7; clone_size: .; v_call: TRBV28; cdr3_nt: TGTGCCACCATCCGAGGGTCTCCCTACGAGCAGTACTTC; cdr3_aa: CATIRGSPYEQYF
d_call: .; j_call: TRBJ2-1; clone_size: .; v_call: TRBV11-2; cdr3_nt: TGTGCCAGCAGCTTAGGTCGGGAGACCTACAATGAGCAGTTCTTC; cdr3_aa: CASSLGRETYNEQFF
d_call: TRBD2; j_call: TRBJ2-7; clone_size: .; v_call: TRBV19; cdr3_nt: TGTGCCAGTACCGGACTAGCCGGTTCCTACGAGCAGTACTTC; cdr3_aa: CASTGLAGSYEQYF
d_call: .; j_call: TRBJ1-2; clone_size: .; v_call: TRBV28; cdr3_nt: TGTGCCAGCAGTTTCTCCTCTCAGGGGGGCTACACCTTC; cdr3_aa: CASSFSSQGGYTF
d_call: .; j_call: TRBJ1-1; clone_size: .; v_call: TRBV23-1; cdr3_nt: TGCGCCAGCAGTCAGAAGGGGCAACCTGAAGCTTTCTTT; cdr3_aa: CASSQKGQPEAFF
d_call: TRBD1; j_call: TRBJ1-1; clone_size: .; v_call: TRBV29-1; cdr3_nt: TGCAGCGTCAATGTGGTGCAGGGGGCGCCGACTGAAGCTTTCTTT; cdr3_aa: CSVNVVQGAPTEAFF
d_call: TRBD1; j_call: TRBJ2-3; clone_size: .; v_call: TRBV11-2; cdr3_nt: TGTGCCAGCAGCTTGTCTATTGGGACAGGTAGCACAGATACGCAGTATTTT; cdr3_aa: CASSLSIGTGSTDTQYF
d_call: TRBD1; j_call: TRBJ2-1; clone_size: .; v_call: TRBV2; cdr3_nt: TGTGCCAGCAACCTACAGGGGTTCAATGAGCAGTTCTTC; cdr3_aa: CASNLQGFNEQFF
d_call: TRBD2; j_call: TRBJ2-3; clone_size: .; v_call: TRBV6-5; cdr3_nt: TGTGCCAGCAACACGGGCGGGGGGGTCACAGATACGCAGTATTTT; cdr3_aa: CASNTGGGVTDTQYF
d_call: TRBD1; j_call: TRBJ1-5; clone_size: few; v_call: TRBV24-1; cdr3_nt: TGTGCCACCAGTGATGGGGGACAGTATAGCAATCAGCCCCAGCATTTT; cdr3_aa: CATSDGGQYSNQPQHF
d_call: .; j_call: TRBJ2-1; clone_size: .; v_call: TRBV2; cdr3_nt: TGTGCCACCCTAATTGGGGCCGGGAGCTCCTACAATGAGCAGTTCTTC; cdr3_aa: CATLIGAGSSYNEQFF
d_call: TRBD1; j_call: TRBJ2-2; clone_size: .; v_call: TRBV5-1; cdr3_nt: TGCGCCAGCAGCTTGGAACCAGGGGGCTCTTCTTACACCGGGGAGCTGTTTTTT; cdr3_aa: CASSLEPGGSSYTGELFF
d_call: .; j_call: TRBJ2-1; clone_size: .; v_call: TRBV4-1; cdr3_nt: TGCGCCAGCAGCCAAGATAACAATGAGCAGTTCTTC; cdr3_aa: CASSQDNNEQFF
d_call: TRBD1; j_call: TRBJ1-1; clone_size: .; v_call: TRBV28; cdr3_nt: TGTGCCAGCAGGCGGCAGGGGGTTGAGACTGAAGCTTTCTTT; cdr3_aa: CASRRQGVETEAFF
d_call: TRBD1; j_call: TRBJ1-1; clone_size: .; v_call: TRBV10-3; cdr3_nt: TGTGCCATCAGCGGACAGGGGGCTAACACTGAAGCTTTCTTT; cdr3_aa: CAISGQGANTEAFF
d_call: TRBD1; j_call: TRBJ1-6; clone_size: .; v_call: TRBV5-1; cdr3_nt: TGCGCCAGCAGCTGGGGACAGGGAAGGCCAATCTATAATTCACCCCTCCACTTT; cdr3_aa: CASSWGQGRPIYNSPLHF
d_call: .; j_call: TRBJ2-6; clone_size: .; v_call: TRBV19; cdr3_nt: TGTGCCAGCCGCCCGGGACTCACCTCTGGGGCCAACGTCCTGACTTTC; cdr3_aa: CASRPGLTSGANVLTF
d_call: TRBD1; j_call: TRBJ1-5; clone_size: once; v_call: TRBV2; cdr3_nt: TGTGCCAGCAGTAAAGAACAGGGGCCTCAGCCCCAGCATTTT; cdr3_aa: CASSKEQGPQPQHF
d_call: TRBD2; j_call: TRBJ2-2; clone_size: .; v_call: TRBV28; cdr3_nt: TGTGCCAGCAGTCCGGGACTAGCGAACACCGGGGAGCTGTTTTTT; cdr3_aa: CASSPGLANTGELFF
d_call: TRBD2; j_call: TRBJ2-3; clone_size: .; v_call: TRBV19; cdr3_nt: TGTGCCAGTAAGCAACTAGCGGGAGTAGGGCGCACAGATACGCAGTATTTT; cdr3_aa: CASKQLAGVGRTDTQYF
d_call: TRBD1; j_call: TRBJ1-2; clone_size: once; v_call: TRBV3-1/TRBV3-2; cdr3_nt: TGTGCCAGCAGACCCACGATGACAGGGGGCGGCGATGGCTACACCTTC; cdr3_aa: CASRPTMTGGGDGYTF
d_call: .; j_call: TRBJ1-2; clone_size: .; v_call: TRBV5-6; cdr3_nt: TGTGCCAGCAGCTTGGGTGGGGGCACTAACTATGGCTACACCTTC; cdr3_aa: CASSLGGGTNYGYTF
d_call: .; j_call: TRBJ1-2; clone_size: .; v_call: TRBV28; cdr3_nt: TGTGCCAGCAGACCCACCCGGGGCGGGGTCTATGGCTACACCTTC; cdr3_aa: CASRPTRGGVYGYTF
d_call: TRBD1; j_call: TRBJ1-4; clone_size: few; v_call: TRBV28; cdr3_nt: TGTGCCAGCAGTTTACAGGGGGTTAATGAAAAACTGTTTTTT; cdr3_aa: CASSLQGVNEKLFF
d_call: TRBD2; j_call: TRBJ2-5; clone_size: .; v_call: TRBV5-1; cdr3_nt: TGCGCCAGCAGCCAACGACTAGCGGGAGGCCCGGCGGAGACCCAGTACTTC; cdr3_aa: CASSQRLAGGPAETQYF
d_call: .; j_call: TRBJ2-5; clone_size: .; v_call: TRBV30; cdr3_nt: TGTGCCTGGAATGCAGGACAAGAGACCCAGTACTTC; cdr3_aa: CAWNAGQETQYF
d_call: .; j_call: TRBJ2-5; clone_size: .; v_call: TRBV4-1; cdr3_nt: TGCGCCAGCAGCCAAGTCCCGGGGACTTCAAAAGAGACCCAGTACTTC; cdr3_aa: CASSQVPGTSKETQYF
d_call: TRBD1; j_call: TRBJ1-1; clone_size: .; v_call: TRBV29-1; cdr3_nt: TGCAGCGTTGCGACAGGGGTGGGTGCTTTCTTT; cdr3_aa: CSVATGVGAFF
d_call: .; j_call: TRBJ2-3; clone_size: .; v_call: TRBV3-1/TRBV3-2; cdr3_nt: TGTGCCAGCAGCTCCAGACAGGTCCCAGATACGCAGTATTTT; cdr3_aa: CASSSRQVPDTQYF
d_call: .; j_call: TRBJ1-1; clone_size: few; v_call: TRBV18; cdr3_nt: TGTGCCAGCTCACCTGGGAGGGACACTGAAGCTTTCTTT; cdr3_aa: CASSPGRDTEAFF
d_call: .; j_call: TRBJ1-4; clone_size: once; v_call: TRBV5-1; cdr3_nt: TGCGCCAGCAGCTTTCTGGCCGCGGGAGAAAAACTGTTTTTT; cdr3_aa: CASSFLAAGEKLFF
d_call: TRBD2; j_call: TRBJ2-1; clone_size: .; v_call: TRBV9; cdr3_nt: TGTGCCAGCAGCGAGCCCCCAACTGGAGCGGGGGGGGCCGACAATGAGCAGTTCTTC; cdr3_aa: CASSEPPTGAGGADNEQFF
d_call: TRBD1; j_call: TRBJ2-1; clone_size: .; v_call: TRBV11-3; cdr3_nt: TGTGCCAGCAGCCCAGACAGGGGGCGCGATGAGCAGTTCTTC; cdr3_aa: CASSPDRGRDEQFF
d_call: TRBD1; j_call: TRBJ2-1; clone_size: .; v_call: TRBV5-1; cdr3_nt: TGCGCCAGCAGCACCGGGACAGGGGGGTCTGAGCAGTTCTTC; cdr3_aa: CASSTGTGGSEQFF
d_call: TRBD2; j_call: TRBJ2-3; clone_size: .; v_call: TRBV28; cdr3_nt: TGTGCCAGCAGTTCCTTAGCGGGAGTGGGAGATACGCAGTATTTT; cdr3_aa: CASSSLAGVGDTQYF
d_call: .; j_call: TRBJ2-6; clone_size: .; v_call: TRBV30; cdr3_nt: TGTGCCTGGAGTCTTCCGTACTCTGGGGCCAACGTCCTGACTTTC; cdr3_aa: CAWSLPYSGANVLTF
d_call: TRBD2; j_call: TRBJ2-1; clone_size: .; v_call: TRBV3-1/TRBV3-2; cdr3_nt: TGTGCCAGCAGCCAAGGGTCCCATCTAGCCAGCGGGGGCCTCAGCTCCTACAATGAGCAGTTCTTC; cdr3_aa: CASSQGSHLASGGLSSYNEQFF
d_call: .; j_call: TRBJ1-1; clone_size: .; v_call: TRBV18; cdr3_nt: TGTGCCAGCTCGGCTAACAGAGACACTGAAGCTTTCTTT; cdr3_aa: CASSANRDTEAFF
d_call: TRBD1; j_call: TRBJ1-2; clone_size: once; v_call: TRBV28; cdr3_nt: TGTGCCAGCAGCCCGACAGGGAGGTTCGATGGCTACACCTTC; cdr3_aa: CASSPTGRFDGYTF
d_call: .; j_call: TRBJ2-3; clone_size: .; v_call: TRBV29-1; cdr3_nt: TGCAGCGTCTCGCCGGGAATCACAGATACGCAGTATTTT; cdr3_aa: CSVSPGITDTQYF
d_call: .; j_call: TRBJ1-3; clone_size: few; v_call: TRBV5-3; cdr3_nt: TGTGCCAGAAGCTTGTCGAGGTTAGGAAACACCATATATTTT; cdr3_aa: CARSLSRLGNTIYF
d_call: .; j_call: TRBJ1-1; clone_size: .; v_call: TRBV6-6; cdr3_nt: TGTGCCAGCAGTTACTCGACGGGGGGTACCCCTCAATTT; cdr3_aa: CASSYSTGGTPQF